These 32 T cell receptor beta chains were sequenced from one sample in a study of blood T cell repertoires in COVID-19. The assay was immunoSEQ multiplex PCR, and TCRdb's table has in-frame clones only and misses some. This sample has 350,000 to 500,000 clones, with about 88% found just once. The sample taken for sequencing was PBMCs or T cells enriched from blood (not recorded which). Receptors originate from a woman under 30 who had been exposed to COVID-19.

This chain connects TRBV2 to TRBJ2-4; 8 nucleotides align to TRBD2. This CDR3 spans 14 amino acids. V shed 8 bases and J 6 bases; nucleotides not matched to a gene: 9. From germline, CDR1 is SNHLY and CDR2 FYNNEI. CDR3 sequence reads: CASRGIAGTNIQYF. CDR3 coding DNA: TGTGCCAGCCGCGGGATAGCGGGGACAAACATTCAGTACTTC.

This chain links TRBV7-2 with TRBJ2-7, with TRBD1 matching 10 bases. This CDR3 has 19 residues. V lost 5 bases and J lost 3; bases outside the gene matches: 19. Germline loops: CDR1 SGHTA, CDR2 FQGNSA. Written as DNA, the CDR3 is TGTGCCAGCAGCGTAGGACAGGGGGTTTATGTTGGAATAAACTACGAGCAGTACTTC. It translates to CASSVGQGVYVGINYEQYF.

The V and J genes are TRBV28 and TRBJ1-1; 9 nucleotides line up with TRBD1. Germline CDR1 MDHEN, CDR2 SYDVKM. The CDR3 has 14 residues. V shed 5 bases and J 10 bases; nucleotides not matched to a gene: 11. This CDR3 reads CASSPGTGFEGAFF. The CDR3, as DNA: TGTGCCAGCAGTCCCGGGACAGGGTTTGAGGGAGCTTTCTTT.

The rearrangement joins TRBV25-1 to TRBJ1-4; 10 positions match TRBD1. The CDR3 is 15 amino acids. Germline CDR1 and CDR2: MGHDK and SYGVNS. The V gene end was trimmed by 8 bases and the J gene end by 7 bases; junction bases not matched to a gene: 10. Here the CDR3 DNA reads TGTGCCAGCCGGGACAGGGGTCGTGAAGGTGAAAAACTGTTTTTT. It codes for CASRDRGREGEKLFF.

This sequence joins TRBV18 and TRBJ1-5, with 7 bases fitting TRBD1. Germline CDR1 and CDR2: KGHSH and LQKENI. Trimming at V came to 5 bases and at J to 1 base, leaving 8 bases not matched to a gene. The CDR3 totals 16 residues. In nucleotides, the CDR3 is TGTGCCAGCTCAGAAACAGGGGTTTTGAGCAATCAGCCCCAGCATTTT. It is translated as CASSETGVLSNQPQHF. Together with reference TRBV18 and TRBJ1-5, the CDR3 gives the full variable domain: NAGVMQNPRHLVRRRGQEARLRCSPMKGHSHVYWYRQLPEEGLKFMVYLQKENIIDESGMPKERFSAEFPKEGPSILRIQQVVRGDSAAYFCASSETGVLSNQPQHFGDGTRLSIL.

This clone is a singleton in its sample. This chain uses TRBV28 with TRBJ2-2; 11 nucleotides line up with TRBD2. Germline lookup yields CDR1 MDHEN and CDR2 SYDVKM. The CDR3 sequence is 18 residues long. V lost 5 bases and J lost 4; bases outside the gene matches: 12. CDR3 in DNA: TGTGCCAGCAGTCCCTTAAGGCTAGCGGGGGGATCCACCGGGGAGCTGTTTTTT. Translated: CASSPLRLAGGSTGELFF.

J is TRBJ1-5 and V is TRBV24-1, with TRBD1 identical over 7 bases. The CDR3 runs to 15 residues. Germline values: CDR1 KGHDR, CDR2 SFDVKD. Trimming cost V 3 bases and J 4 bases; bases outside gene matches: 5. CDR3 DNA sequence: TGTGCCACCAGTGATGTGACAGGGCCGAATCAGCCCCAGCATTTT. This translates into CATSDVTGPNQPQHF.

This sequence joins TRBV29-1 and TRBJ2-7; TRBD1 agrees at 11 bases. The germline V gene has CDR1 SQVTM and CDR2 ANQGSEA. The trim removed 2 bases at V and 3 bases at J, leaving 9 bases unmatched. The CDR3 has 16 amino acids. CDR3 sequence reads: CSVEIWDRGSHYEQYF. The CDR3, as DNA: TGCAGCGTTGAAATTTGGGACAGGGGGTCCCACTACGAGCAGTACTTC.

This clone was observed once. Other DNA sequences from this sample encode an identical CDR3 as well. The chain combines TRBV9 with TRBJ2-7; TRBD1 aligns across 7 bases. This CDR3 spans 15 amino acids. The trim removed 0 bases at V and 2 bases at J, leaving 5 bases unmatched. CDR1 is SGDLS and CDR2 is YYNGEE in the germline V gene. CDR3 coding DNA: TGTGCCAGCAGCGTAGCGGCAGGGGGACCCTACGAGCAGTACTTC. This translates into CASSVAAGGPYEQYF.

V gene TRBV2 combines with J gene TRBJ2-7; unclear D gene. Germline V lookup: CDR1 SNHLY, CDR2 FYNNEI. Trimming cost V 3 bases and J 3 bases, with 3 bases left between them. The CDR3 length is 11 residues. CDR3 region: CASSDIYEQYF. DNA of the CDR3: TGTGCCAGCAGTGACATCTACGAGCAGTACTTC.

This chain uses TRBV27 with TRBJ2-2, with 7 bases matching TRBD2. Unmatched junction bases numbered 10, after V lost 8 bases and J lost 4 bases. The length of the CDR3 is 15 residues. Germline V gene lookup returns CDR1 MNHEY and CDR2 SMNVEV (reference sequence). Written as DNA, the CDR3 is TGTGCCAGCGGATTCCATACTAGCGCCACCGGGGAGCTGTTTTTT. Its protein product is CASGFHTSATGELFF.

The chain employs TRBV21-1 and TRBJ2-7; no check of the table's D call, TRBD2, against the DNA was made. TRBV21-1 is shown as a pseudogene. The CDR3 is made up of 15 amino acids. The CDR3 protein is CASSKFSGEQYEQYF. The CDR3 DNA reads as TGTGCCAGCAGCAAATTCTCCGGGGAGCAATACGAGCAGTACTTC.

The chain has TRBV27 and TRBJ2-2; 7 bases align to TRBD2. The CDR3 is made up of 17 amino acids. The germline V gene has CDR1 MNHEY and CDR2 SMNVEV (reference sequence). V shed 3 bases, J shed 7 bases, and the junction held 14 bases outside the gene matches. The CDR3 sequence is CASSFSPRGIRDGELFF. CDR3 nucleotides: TGTGCCAGCAGTTTTAGCCCGCGGGGGATCCGTGACGGGGAGCTGTTTTTT.

The chain couples TRBV2 to TRBJ2-5; 10 nucleotides line up with TRBD2. The J segment lost 2 bases and the V segment lost 8 bases, leaving 8 bases of the junction unmatched. The CDR3 consists of 15 residues. Per germline, CDR1 SNHLY and CDR2 FYNNEI. CDR3 nucleotides: TGTGCCAGCGGGGAGCGGGGGGGACGGCAAGAGACCCAGTACTTC. Translation gives CASGERGGRQETQYF.

The chain carries TRBV5-4 and TRBJ2-2, with 11 bases lining up with TRBD2. The CDR3 is 15 amino acids. The germline V gene encodes CDR1 SGHNT and CDR2 YYREEE (reference sequence). The ends lost 3 bases at V and 3 bases at J; junction bases unmatched: 1. The CDR3 sequence: CASSSSGGYTGELFF. The CDR3 nucleotides are TGTGCCAGCAGCTCTAGCGGGGGGTACACCGGGGAGCTGTTTTTT.

This clone occurred once. The chain carries TRBV5-5 and TRBJ2-5, with 10 bases matching TRBD2. The CDR3 contains 17 residues. V gave up 0 bases and J gave up 3 bases; unmatched junction bases: 8. In germline, CDR1 is SGHKS, CDR2 YYEKEE (reference sequence). The CDR3 DNA reads as TGTGCCAGCAGCTTGGGGGGAGCGGGAGGGACGGAAGAGACCCAGTACTTC. Its translation: CASSLGGAGGTEETQYF.

V gene TRBV6-5 combines with J gene TRBJ2-7; 7 bases align to TRBD2. CDR3 size: 15 residues. Germline V lookup: CDR1 MNHEY, CDR2 SVGAGI. J lost 0 bases, V lost 5 bases, and 7 bases had no gene match. This CDR3 is CASSLAALSSYEQYF. Here the CDR3 DNA reads TGTGCCAGCAGTCTAGCGGCTTTGAGCTCCTACGAGCAGTACTTC.

V is TRBV7-9 and J is TRBJ2-1; a possible D gene is TRBD2 (5 bases). There are 15 residues in the CDR3. V was pared by 3 bases and J by 5 bases, with 14 bases between. CDR1 SEHNR and CDR2 FQNEAQ come from the germline V gene (reference sequence). In DNA, the CDR3 is TGTGCCAGCAGCTTCCGCACTAGTTTTGACAATGAGCAGTTCTTC. This codes for CASSFRTSFDNEQFF.

This chain joins TRBV9 and TRBJ1-2, with 10 bases aligning to TRBD1. The germline gives CDR1 SGDLS, CDR2 YYNGEE. The CDR3 runs 14 residues. After removal of 4 bases from V and 7 bases from J, the junction contained 7 bases not matched to a gene. This chain's CDR3 is CASSKTGGMGGYTF. The CDR3 bases are TGTGCCAGCAGCAAGACAGGGGGCATGGGTGGCTACACCTTC.

In this sample, this clone turned up once. V and J are TRBV27 and TRBJ2-7; D perhaps matches TRBD1 (6 bases). The CDR3 extends over 17 amino acids. Trimming removed 2 bases at V and 2 bases at J, with 19 bases between. Germline V CDR1 and CDR2: MNHEY, SMNVEV (reference sequence). The CDR3 spells CASSLAGTSLEPYEQYF. CDR3 DNA sequence: TGTGCCAGCAGTTTAGCCGGGACAAGCCTTGAGCCCTACGAGCAGTACTTC.

The chain recombines TRBV3-1 (or the pseudogene TRBV3-2) with TRBJ2-5, with 8 nucleotides matching TRBD2. Trimming took 1 base from V and 5 from J; bases not matched to a gene: 9. Germline lookup yields CDR1 LGHDT and CDR2 YNNKEL (reference sequence). The CDR3 is 16 amino acids. The DNA for the CDR3 is TGTGCCAGCAGCCAAGGCGTCGGGGGGGGTACGGAGACCCAGTACTTC. This gives the protein CASSQGVGGGTETQYF.

Concerning this clone: Within the sample, other DNA sequences also encode this same CDR3. The CDR3 is CASRQLAGGGYEQYF. The DNA of the CDR3 is TGTGCCAGCAGGCAACTAGCGGGAGGAGGCTACGAGCAGTACTTC. The gene calls are TRBV27 and TRBJ2-7; 12 nucleotides line up with TRBD2. V dropped 6 bases and J dropped 3; count of bases not matched to a gene: 6. Germline CDR1 reads MNHEY; CDR2 reads SMNVEV (reference sequence). The CDR3 has 15 residues.

The count of this clone is one. The chain joins TRBV27 to TRBJ2-3; D unclear. This CDR3 has 13 residues. Germline CDR1 reads MNHEY; CDR2 reads SMNVEV (reference sequence). Trimming stripped 2 bases from V and 2 bases from J, with 5 bases between. CDR3 DNA: TGTGCCAGCAGTTTACTCTTCACAGATACGCAGTATTTT. Translated: CASSLLFTDTQYF.

The rearrangement joins TRBV4-1 to TRBJ2-1, with 8 bases matching TRBD1. Trimming removed 1 base from V and 4 bases from J; junction bases left unmatched: 3. From germline, CDR1 is MGHRA and CDR2 YSYEKL. This CDR3 is 15 amino acids long. CDR3 sequence (DNA): TGCGCCAGCAGCCAAGTACAGGGGGTATACAATGAGCAGTTCTTC. The encoded protein is CASSQVQGVYNEQFF.

This chain connects TRBV28 to TRBJ2-3, with 11 bases matching TRBD2. In germline, CDR1 is MDHEN, CDR2 SYDVKM. The length of the CDR3 is 18 residues. V dropped 1 base and J dropped 0; count of bases not matched to a gene: 6. The CDR3 DNA is TGTGCCAGCAGTTTATCCGGACTAGCGGGTCCGAGCACAGATACGCAGTATTTT. Translation gives CASSLSGLAGPSTDTQYF.

This chain uses TRBV27 with TRBJ1-1; D unclear. The CDR3 runs 14 residues. Deletions cut 3 bases from V and 0 bases from J, with 8 bases between. Looked up from germline, CDR1 is MNHEY and CDR2 is SMNVEV (reference sequence). This CDR3 reads CASSFSGMNTEAFF. The CDR3 DNA is TGTGCCAGCAGTTTCTCAGGAATGAACACTGAAGCTTTCTTT.

The chain is built from TRBV30 and TRBJ1-2; 8 positions agree with TRBD1. The CDR3 totals 19 residues. V shed 4 bases, J shed 3 bases, and the junction held 22 bases outside the gene matches. Germline assignment: CDR1 GTSNPN and CDR2 SVGIG (reference sequence). The CDR3 region has the DNA TGTGCCTGGAATACCCCTGGGGGTGGAGGACAGGGCAATTACTATGGCTACACCTTC. This translates into CAWNTPGGGGQGNYYGYTF. Together with reference TRBV30 and TRBJ1-2, the CDR3 gives the full variable domain: SQTIHQWPATLVQPVGSPLSLECTVEGTSNPNLYWYRQAAGRGLQLLFYSVGIGQISSEVPQNLSASRPQDRQFILSSKKLLLSDSGFYLCAWNTPGGGGQGNYYGYTFGSGTRLTVV.

This clone was seen only a few times. The chain is built from TRBV7-2 and TRBJ1-4; possibly TRBD1 for D (6 bases). Germline CDR1 is SGHTA and CDR2 is FQGNSA. The CDR3 spans 14 residues. V was pared by 3 bases and J by 8 bases, with 13 bases between. In DNA form, the CDR3 reads TGTGCCAGCAGCTTCCGGGACATTGGAGAAAAACTGTTTTTT. Translated, it gives CASSFRDIGEKLFF.

This clone has only one observation. The rearrangement uses TRBV5-4 and TRBJ1-1; unclear D gene. The CDR3 spans 16 residues. V lost 1 base, J lost 5 bases, and 18 bases lay in between. Germline assignment: CDR1 SGHNT and CDR2 YYREEE (reference sequence). The CDR3 DNA reads TGTGCCAGCAGCTTGACCGATTCCGTCCCCGGGACTGAAGCTTTCTTT. This sequence encodes CASSLTDSVPGTEAFF. The variable domain in full, completed from reference TRBV5-4 and TRBJ1-1, reads ETGVTQSPTHLIKTRGQQVTLRCSSQSGHNTVSWYQQALGQGPQFIFQYYREEENGRGNFPPRFSGLQFPNYSSELNVNALELDDSALYLCASSLTDSVPGTEAFFGQGTRLTVV.

The chain links TRBV5-1 to TRBJ2-7; possibly TRBD2 for D (5 bases). This CDR3 comprises 15 residues. V was cut by 1 base and J by 3 bases, with 14 bases left in between. Looked up from germline, CDR1 is SGHRS and CDR2 is YFSETQ. CDR3 region: CASSLSSAEYYEQYF. CDR3 nucleotides: TGCGCCAGCAGCTTGTCCTCAGCGGAGTACTACGAGCAGTACTTC.

CDR3 nucleotides: TGCGCCAGCAGTCAAGGGACAGTCGAAACTGAAGCTTTCTTT. It translates to CASSQGTVETEAFF. This sequence joins TRBV23-1 and TRBJ1-1; 7 nucleotides agree with TRBD1. TRBV23-1 is designated an ORF whose function remains uncertain. The CDR3 is 14 residues long. V was clipped by 2 bases and J by 5 bases; unmatched bases: 5.

The chain employs TRBV6-1 and TRBJ1-3; a possible D gene is TRBD1 (5 bases). Germline V gives CDR1 MNHNS, CDR2 SASEGT. The CDR3 sequence is 16 residues long. Trimming removed 4 bases at V and 0 bases at J, with 13 bases between. This chain's CDR3 is CASSVTGAFSGNTIYF. The CDR3 nucleotides are TGTGCCAGCAGTGTTACAGGAGCGTTCTCTGGAAACACCATATATTTT.